The present T cell receptor (beta chain) was sequenced within a study of cytomegalovirus exposure and HLA in healthy donors. This clone was observed a handful of times. Amplification used 60 Vbeta primers and 13 Jbeta primers. Clones were read by immunoSEQ multiplex PCR, and TCRdb kept only the in-frame ones, dropping some. The sample yields under 150,000 clones, 60% to 85% seen once. The specimen sequenced was PBMCs. This receptor was obtained from a woman between 35 and 50 years old in good health and CMV-seronegative.

Here the CDR3 reads CASSPRSGDHGYTF. The CDR3 DNA is TGTGCCAGCTCACCACGATCAGGGGACCATGGCTACACCTTC. V gene TRBV18 combines with J gene TRBJ1-2; a weak D match, TRBD1 (6 bases). Deletions cut 1 base from V and 6 bases from J, with 12 bases between. The CDR3 contains 14 residues. Germline V gene data show CDR1 as KGHSH and CDR2 as LQKENI.